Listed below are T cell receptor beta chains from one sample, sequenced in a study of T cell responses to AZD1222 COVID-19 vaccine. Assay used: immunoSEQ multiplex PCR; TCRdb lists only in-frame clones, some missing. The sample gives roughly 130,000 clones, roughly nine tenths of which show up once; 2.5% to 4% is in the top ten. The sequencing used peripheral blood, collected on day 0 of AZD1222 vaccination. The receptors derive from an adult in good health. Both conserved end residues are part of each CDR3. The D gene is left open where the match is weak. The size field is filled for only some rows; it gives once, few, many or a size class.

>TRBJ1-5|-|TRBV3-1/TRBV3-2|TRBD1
CASSQAGQGRNQPQHF
TGTGCCAGCAGCCAAGCCGGACAGGGCCGCAATCAGCCCCAGCATTTT
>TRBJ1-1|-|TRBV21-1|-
CASSKTRIRGGPEAFF
TGTGCCAGCAGCAAAACGAGAATCCGGGGGGGCCCTGAAGCTTTCTTT
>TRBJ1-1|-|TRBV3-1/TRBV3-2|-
CASSTIERTEAFF
TGTGCCAGCAGCACGATTGAGAGGACTGAAGCTTTCTTT
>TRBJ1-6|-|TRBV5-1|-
CASSQGTGNRMSPLHF
TGCGCCAGCAGCCAAGGAACAGGGAATAGGATGTCACCCCTCCACTTT
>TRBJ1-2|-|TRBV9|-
CASSQSWVNYGYTF
TGTGCCAGCAGCCAGTCGTGGGTCAACTATGGCTACACCTTC
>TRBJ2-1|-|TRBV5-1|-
CASSSPSGNEQFF
TGCGCCAGCAGCTCCCCCTCCGGGAATGAGCAGTTCTTC
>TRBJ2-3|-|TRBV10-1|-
CASERGYGTPATDTQYF
TGCGCCAGCGAGCGGGGATACGGGACACCGGCCACAGATACGCAGTATTTT
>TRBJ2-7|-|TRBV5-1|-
CASSLVSGPIYEQYF
TGCGCCAGCAGTCTCGTTTCGGGGCCTATCTACGAGCAGTACTTC
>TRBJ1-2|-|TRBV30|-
CAWSVRQGGRDGYTF
TGTGCCTGGAGTGTACGGCAGGGAGGCCGGGATGGCTACACCTTC
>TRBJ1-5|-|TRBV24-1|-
CATSDSSGAFGAQPQHF
TGTGCCACCAGTGATTCGTCGGGGGCGTTCGGGGCTCAGCCCCAGCATTTT
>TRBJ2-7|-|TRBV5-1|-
CASSPTRGYEQYF
TGCGCCAGCAGCCCGACCCGAGGGTACGAGCAGTACTTC
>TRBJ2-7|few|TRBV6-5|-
CASGQDEQYF
TGTGCCAGCGGTCAGGATGAGCAGTACTTC
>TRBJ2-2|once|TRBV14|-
CASSQDFGGGSGELFF
TGTGCCAGCAGCCAAGATTTCGGCGGTGGTAGCGGGGAGCTGTTTTTT
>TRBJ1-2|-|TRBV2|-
CASSELGQHNYGYTF
TGTGCCAGCAGTGAATTGGGGCAGCATAACTATGGCTACACCTTC
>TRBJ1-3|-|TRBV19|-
CASSTNTDTIYF
TGTGCCAGTAGTACCAACACGGACACCATATATTTT
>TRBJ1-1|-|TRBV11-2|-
CASSLYSNTEAFF
TGTGCCAGCAGCTTATACTCGAACACTGAAGCTTTCTTT
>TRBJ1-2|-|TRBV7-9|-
CASSLGGNYGYTF
TGTGCCAGCAGCTTAGGGGGGAACTATGGCTACACCTTC
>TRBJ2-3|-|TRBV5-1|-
CASTREITDTQYF
TGCGCCAGCACTAGGGAAATAACAGATACGCAGTATTTT
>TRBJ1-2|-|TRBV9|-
CASSGGPGSNYGYTF
TGTGCCAGCTCGGGAGGGCCGGGAAGTAACTATGGCTACACCTTC
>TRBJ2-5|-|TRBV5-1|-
CASGGTFKTQYF
TGCGCCAGCGGAGGGACCTTCAAGACCCAGTACTTC
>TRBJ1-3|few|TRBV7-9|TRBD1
CASSTGQVYGNTIYF
TGTGCCAGCAGCACGGGACAGGTCTATGGAAACACCATATATTTT
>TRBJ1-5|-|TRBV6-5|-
CASSLSGQPQHF
TGTGCCAGCAGCCTTTCTGGGCAGCCCCAGCATTTT
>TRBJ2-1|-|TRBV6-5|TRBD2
CATGLGLNNEQFF
TGTGCCACCGGACTAGGCCTTAACAATGAGCAGTTCTTC
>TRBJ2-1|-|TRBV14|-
CASSRTYNEQFF
TGTGCCAGCAGCCGCACGTACAATGAGCAGTTCTTC
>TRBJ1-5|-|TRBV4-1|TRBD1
CASSQRTGAYSNQPQHF
TGCGCCAGCAGCCAAAGAACAGGGGCTTATAGCAATCAGCCCCAGCATTTT
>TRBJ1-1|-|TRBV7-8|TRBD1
CASSTTGGGTEAFF
TGTGCCAGCAGCACCACAGGGGGTGGAACTGAAGCTTTCTTT